This T cell receptor (beta chain) emerged from a study of beta chain features in type 1 diabetes. Study overall: The study examined roughly 100 million sorted cells across all samples.

This clone occurred a few times. Its antigen is not known. The CDR3 covers 16 residues. CDR1 and CDR2 from the germline V gene are SEHNR and FQNEAQ (reference sequence). J lost 9 bases, V lost 5 bases, and 12 bases had no gene match. Purity exceeded 95% in all sorted populations. As every portion of the isolated RNA was reverse transcribed, the sequencing read expressed TCRB transcripts. Sequencing used immunoSEQ multiplex PCR; TCRdb keeps in-frame clones, though not all of them. The sample holds about 120,000 clones, roughly 17% seen once. Study-wide findings and caveats: VDJ junctions in type 1 diabetes patients carried more deletions and fewer insertions. TCRB CDR3s were moderately but significantly shorter in Type 1 diabetes patients in all four CD4+ subsets.

The V and J genes are TRBV7-9 and TRBJ2-1; 11 bases align to TRBD2. Input material: central memory CD4+ T cells from blood. This TCR was sampled from a man between 18 and 29 years old with type 1 diabetes. The CDR3 region is CASSTRLAGWVGEQFF. DNA of the CDR3: TGTGCCAGCAGCACCCGACTAGCGGGGTGGGTTGGTGAGCAGTTCTTC.